What follows is one T cell receptor beta chain and its context. Antigen specificity is unknown. Individual cDNA molecules each carried unique molecular identifiers attached by the library. Original data processing: TCRs per sample had a median of approximately 100,000 and ranged from about 20,000 to 700,000. TCRdb processed the RACE reads anew with MiXCR; each CDR3 protein has one entry. TCRdb, not the original authors, processed these V and J calls. This repertoire shows approximately 84,000 distinct CDR3 sequences, roughly 8.6% found once; its top ten account for 1.5%. This sample is part of a study of human T cells and chemical hapten exposure. About the research overall: TCR yields per sample varied mostly from small pooled library volume differences. Study results and caveats: No shift was seen in TCRs above 1 in 1000 frequency with DPC sensitization.

Time point specified: healthy volunteer bleed at 6 weeks. Unfractionated whole blood yielded total RNA. Trimming stripped 8 bases from V and 3 bases from J, with 11 bases between. This CDR3 has 12 amino acids. Germline V gives CDR1 MNHNS, CDR2 SASEGT. The clonotype originates from a male donor in good health. Some clones in this sample may be carry-over from other donors' samples. The sequenced material came from whole blood. The chain recombines TRBV6-1 with TRBJ2-7, with D possibly being TRBD2 (6 bases). CDR3 sequence: CASGGAFYEQYF. The CDR3 DNA is TGTGCCAGCGGCGGGGCTTTCTACGAGCAGTACTTC.